Following are 3 T cell receptor beta chains from one sample sequenced in a study of siplizumab effects on memory and regulatory T cells. This table comes from immunoSEQ multiplex PCR, and its TCRdb copy is limited to in-frame clones, with some not included. The table includes 80,000 to 130,000 clones, 94% detected once. Source material: Tregs sorted from blood. These receptors all stem from a human donor in good health.

The chain is built from TRBV2 and TRBJ1-2; D might be TRBD1 (5 bases). This CDR3 region has 13 residues. Per germline, CDR1 SNHLY and CDR2 FYNNEI. Trimming shortened V by 8 bases and J by 2 bases, and 12 bases separated the two germline ends. The CDR3 spells CASARVENYGYTF. CDR3 nucleotides: TGTGCCAGCGCCAGGGTAGAGAACTATGGCTACACCTTC.

This chain uses TRBV27 with TRBJ2-7, with D uncertain. V was trimmed by 3 bases and J by 2 bases, leaving 17 bases between them. Germline V gene data show CDR1 as MNHEY and CDR2 as SMNVEV (reference sequence). The CDR3 covers 16 residues. DNA for the CDR3: TGTGCCAGCAGTTTTGTGTCGGATGGTGGGGCCTACGAGCAGTACTTC. This sequence encodes CASSFVSDGGAYEQYF.

This rearrangement joins TRBV30 to TRBJ1-1; D gene uncertain. Deletions cut 2 bases from V and 0 bases from J, with 13 bases between. The CDR3 is made up of 15 amino acids. From germline, CDR1 is GTSNPN and CDR2 SVGIG (reference sequence). CDR3 sequence reads: CAWSRINFMNTEAFF. For the CDR3, the DNA is TGTGCCTGGAGTCGGATCAACTTTATGAACACTGAAGCTTTCTTT.